This entry features one TCR beta chain sequence. Its target is unknown. The data were taken from a study of vaccination effects on CD4 cells after COVID-19. Here immunoSEQ multiplex PCR was the method, and the copy in TCRdb shows in-frame clones only, minus some. The repertoire holds just under 60,000 clones, roughly 80% seen once, with roughly 2% in the top ten. CDR3 length: 13 residues. V lost 6 bases and J lost 7; bases outside the gene matches: 3. CDR1 and CDR2 from the germline V gene are MNHEY and SVGAGI. Antigen-specific CD4+ T cells were expanded with viral peptide pools in the ViraFEST assay before sequencing. The culture ran for around nine days, and then CD4+ T cells were isolated. Each participant was administered two doses of either the BNT162b2 or the mRNA-1273 vaccine. The study found no prior SARS-CoV-2 infection in the vaccine recipients, who tested negative for nucleocapsid antibodies. IL-2 medium supplanted half the medium on days 3 and 7.

This sequence was found in a human donor who received a COVID-19 vaccine. The source was CD4+ T cells from PBMCs cultured with HCoV-OC43 spike peptides, collected after COVID-19 vaccination. This sample's subset: HCoV-OC43 spike overlapping peptide pool stimulation. The V and J genes are TRBV6-5 and TRBJ1-6, with 7 bases matching TRBD1. The CDR3 DNA reads as TGTGCCAGCAGGGACAGGATGAATTCACCCCTCCACTTT. Its protein product is CASRDRMNSPLHF.